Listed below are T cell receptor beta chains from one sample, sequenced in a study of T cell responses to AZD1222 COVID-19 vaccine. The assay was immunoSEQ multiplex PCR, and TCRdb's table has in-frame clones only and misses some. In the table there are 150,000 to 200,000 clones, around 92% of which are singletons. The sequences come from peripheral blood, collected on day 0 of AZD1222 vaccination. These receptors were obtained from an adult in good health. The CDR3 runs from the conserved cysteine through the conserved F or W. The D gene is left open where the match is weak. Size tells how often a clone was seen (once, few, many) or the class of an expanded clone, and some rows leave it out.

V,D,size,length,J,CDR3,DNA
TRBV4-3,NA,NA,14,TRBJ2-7,CASSQDEGGYEQYF,TGCGCCAGCAGCCAAGATGAGGGGGGCTACGAGCAGTACTTC
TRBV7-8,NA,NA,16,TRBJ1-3,CASSLGRLNSGNTIYF,TGTGCCAGCAGCTTAGGGAGGCTAAACTCTGGAAACACCATATATTTT
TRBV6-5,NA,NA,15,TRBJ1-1,CASSYSGMRNTEAFF,TGTGCCAGCAGTTACTCCGGGATGCGGAACACTGAAGCTTTCTTT
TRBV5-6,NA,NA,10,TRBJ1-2,CASTRYGYTF,TGTGCCAGCACTCGCTATGGCTACACCTTC
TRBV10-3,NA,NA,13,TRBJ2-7,CAISTDTPGEQYF,TGTGCCATCAGTACGGACACACCTGGCGAGCAGTACTTC
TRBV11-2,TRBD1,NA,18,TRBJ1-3,CASSLGRGQTISGNTIYF,TGTGCCAGCAGCTTAGGAAGGGGGCAGACCATCTCTGGAAACACCATATATTTT
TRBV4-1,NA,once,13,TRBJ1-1,CASSQGWGGEAFF,TGCGCCAGCAGCCAAGGTTGGGGGGGCGAAGCTTTCTTT
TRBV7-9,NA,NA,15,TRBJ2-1,CASSLGLEVYNEQFF,TGTGCCAGCAGCTTAGGACTAGAGGTCTACAATGAGCAGTTCTTC
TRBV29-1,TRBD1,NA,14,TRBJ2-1,CSAGTGGSYNEQFF,TGCAGCGCCGGCACAGGGGGCTCCTACAATGAGCAGTTCTTC
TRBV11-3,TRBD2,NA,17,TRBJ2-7,CASSSNTRLAGTYEQYF,TGTGCCAGCAGCTCTAATACACGACTAGCGGGGACCTACGAGCAGTACTTC
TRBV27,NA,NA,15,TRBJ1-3,CASSSRDSIWNTIYF,TGTGCCAGCAGTTCCAGGGATTCGATTTGGAACACCATATATTTT
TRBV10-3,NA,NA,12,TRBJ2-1,CAISDNVNEQFF,TGTGCCATCAGTGATAATGTGAATGAGCAGTTCTTC
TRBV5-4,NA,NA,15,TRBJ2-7,CASSFGQPTSYEQYF,TGTGCCAGCAGCTTCGGACAGCCGACCTCCTACGAGCAGTACTTC
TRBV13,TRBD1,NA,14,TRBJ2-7,CASSRGDRVYEQYF,TGTGCCAGCAGCCGGGGGGACAGGGTTTACGAGCAGTACTTC
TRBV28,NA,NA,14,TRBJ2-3,CASSSGGVVDTQYF,TGTGCCAGCAGTTCAGGGGGGGTCGTGGATACGCAGTATTTT
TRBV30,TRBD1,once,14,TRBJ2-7,CAWSVGQGASEQYF,TGTGCCTGGAGTGTCGGACAGGGGGCGAGTGAGCAGTACTTC
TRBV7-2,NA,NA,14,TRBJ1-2,CASRVGAGGFGYTF,TGTGCCAGCAGGGTGGGGGCCGGAGGTTTTGGCTACACCTTC
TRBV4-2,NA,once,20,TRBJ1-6,CASSQSSSGHISSYNSPLHF,TGTGCCAGCAGCCAATCCTCATCGGGACACATAAGCTCCTATAATTCACCCCTCCACTTT
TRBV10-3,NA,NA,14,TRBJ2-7,CAISSTILSGEQYF,TGTGCCATCAGTTCCACAATCCTGAGCGGCGAGCAGTACTTC
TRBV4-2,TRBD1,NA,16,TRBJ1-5,CASSQGGSGGEEPQHF,TGTGCCAGCAGCCAAGGGGGGTCAGGGGGCGAGGAGCCCCAGCATTTT
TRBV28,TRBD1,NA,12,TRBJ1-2,CASSGDRDGYTF,TGTGCCAGCAGTGGGGACAGGGACGGCTACACCTTC
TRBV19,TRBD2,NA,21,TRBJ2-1,CASSIRGLDLGYLSSYNEQFF,TGTGCCAGTAGTATAAGGGGACTAGACTTGGGCTATTTGAGCTCCTACAATGAGCAGTTCTTC
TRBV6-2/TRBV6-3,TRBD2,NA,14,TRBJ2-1,CASSYGTSATEQFF,TGTGCCAGCAGTTACGGGACTAGCGCCACTGAGCAGTTCTTC
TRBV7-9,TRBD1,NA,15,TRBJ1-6,CASSPQGTDNSPLHF,TGTGCCAGCAGCCCTCAAGGGACAGATAATTCACCCCTCCACTTT
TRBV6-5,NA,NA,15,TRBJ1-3,CASSYRETSGNTIYF,TGTGCCAGCAGTTACAGGGAAACCTCTGGAAACACCATATATTTT
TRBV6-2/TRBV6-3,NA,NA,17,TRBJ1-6,CASSYSSFGQNNSPLHF,TGTGCCAGCAGTTACTCGTCTTTTGGACAGAACAATTCACCCCTCCACTTT
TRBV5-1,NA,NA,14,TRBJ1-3,CASSLAGTGNTIYF,TGCGCCAGCAGCTTGGCTGGGACGGGAAACACCATATATTTT
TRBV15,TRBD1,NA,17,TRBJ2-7,CATSRDLWGTASYEQYF,TGTGCCACCAGCAGAGATCTTTGGGGGACAGCGAGCTACGAGCAGTACTTC